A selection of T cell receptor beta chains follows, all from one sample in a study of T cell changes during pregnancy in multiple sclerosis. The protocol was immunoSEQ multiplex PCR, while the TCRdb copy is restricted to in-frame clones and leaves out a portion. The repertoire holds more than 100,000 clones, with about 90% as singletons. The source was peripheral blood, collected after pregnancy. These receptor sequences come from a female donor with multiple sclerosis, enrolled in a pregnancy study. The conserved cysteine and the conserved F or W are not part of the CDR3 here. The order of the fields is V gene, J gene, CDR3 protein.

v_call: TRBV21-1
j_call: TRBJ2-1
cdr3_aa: ASSKAPITGTIRHNEQF

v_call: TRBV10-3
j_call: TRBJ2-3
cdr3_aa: AISTGTGVTDTQY

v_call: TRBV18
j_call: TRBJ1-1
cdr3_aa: ASSPPRGVEAF

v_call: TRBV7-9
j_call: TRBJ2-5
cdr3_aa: ASSLAGGAEGETQY

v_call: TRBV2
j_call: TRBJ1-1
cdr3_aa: ASSAPGGSRTEAF

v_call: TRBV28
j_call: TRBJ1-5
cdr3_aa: ASSLRTGHQPQH

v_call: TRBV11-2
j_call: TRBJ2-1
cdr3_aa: ASRRTGGDEQF

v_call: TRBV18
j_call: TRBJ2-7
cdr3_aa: ASSRDYGAYEQY

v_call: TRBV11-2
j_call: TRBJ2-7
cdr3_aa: ASSLGAGIPAEQY

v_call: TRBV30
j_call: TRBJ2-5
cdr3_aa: AWSVNRQETQY

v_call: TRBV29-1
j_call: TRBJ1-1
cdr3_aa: SVGGGLTEAF

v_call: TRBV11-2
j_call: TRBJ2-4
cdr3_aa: ASTKLQDRAAKNIQY

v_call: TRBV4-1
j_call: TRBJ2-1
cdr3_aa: ASSQRRGESSYNEQF

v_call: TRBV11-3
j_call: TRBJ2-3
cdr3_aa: ASSVDRELTDTQY

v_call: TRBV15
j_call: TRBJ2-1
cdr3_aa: ATSRDRVAGVLDEQF

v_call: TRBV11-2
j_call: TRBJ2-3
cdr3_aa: ASSLSPVNTQY

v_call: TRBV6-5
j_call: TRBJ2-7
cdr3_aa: ASSYPGLAGTYEQY

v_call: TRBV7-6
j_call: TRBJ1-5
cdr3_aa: ASSLQGSREPQH

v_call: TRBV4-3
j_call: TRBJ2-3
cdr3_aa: ASSQDSRGGLTSTDTQY

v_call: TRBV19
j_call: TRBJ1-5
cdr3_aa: ASSIRQGNQPQH

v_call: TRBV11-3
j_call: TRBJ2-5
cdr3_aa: ASSLTTWETQY

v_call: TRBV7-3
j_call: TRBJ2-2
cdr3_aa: ASSPTGLTGELF

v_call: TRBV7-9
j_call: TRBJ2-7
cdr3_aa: ASSILSGDEQY

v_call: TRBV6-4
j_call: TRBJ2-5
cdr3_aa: ASSARGRPKETQY

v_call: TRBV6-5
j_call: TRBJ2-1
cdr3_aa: ASSYIRGNEQF

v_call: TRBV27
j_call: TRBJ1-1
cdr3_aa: ASRHRDMNTEAF

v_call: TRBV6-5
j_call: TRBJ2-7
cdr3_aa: ASATVYEQY

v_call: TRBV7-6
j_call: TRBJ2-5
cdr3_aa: ASSLGGRSETQY